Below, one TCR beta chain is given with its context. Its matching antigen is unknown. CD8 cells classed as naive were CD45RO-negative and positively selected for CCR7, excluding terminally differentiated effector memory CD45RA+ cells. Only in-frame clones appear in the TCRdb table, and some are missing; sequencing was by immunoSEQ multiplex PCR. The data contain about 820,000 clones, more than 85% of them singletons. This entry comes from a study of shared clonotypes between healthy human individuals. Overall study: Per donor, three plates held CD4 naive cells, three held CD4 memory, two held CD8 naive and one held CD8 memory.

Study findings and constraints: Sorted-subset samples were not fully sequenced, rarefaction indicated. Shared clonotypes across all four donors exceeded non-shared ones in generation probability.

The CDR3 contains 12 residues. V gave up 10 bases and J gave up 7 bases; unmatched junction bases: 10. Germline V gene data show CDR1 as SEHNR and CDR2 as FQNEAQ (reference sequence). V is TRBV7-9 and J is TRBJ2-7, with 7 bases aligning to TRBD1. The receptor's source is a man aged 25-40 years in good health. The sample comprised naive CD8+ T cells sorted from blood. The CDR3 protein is CATSGGVEEQYF. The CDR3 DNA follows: TGTGCCACCTCAGGGGGTGTGGAGGAGCAGTACTTC.